This TCR beta chain was observed in a study of T cells in Graves' hyperthyroidism and ophthalmopathy. Study information: Peripheral blood collection took place at initial diagnosis, before any treatment.

RNA transcripts were the template for amplifying TCR beta CDR3 regions. Primed by the HTBI set, a first-round RT-PCR was run on the TCR CDR3. Each CDR3 protein is one row after TCRdb ran MiXCR on the multiplex PCR reads. The table lists about 260,000 distinct CDR3 sequences, about 25% of them singletons. This clonotype was detected many times. Its cognate antigen is unknown. V lost 5 bases and J lost 3, with 13 bases in between. CDR3 size: 14 residues. CDR1 MNHNS and CDR2 SASEGT come from the germline V gene. Findings and caveats of the study: In the blood, most expanded thyroid clonotypes above 0.001 appeared as well. Ophthalmopathy was told apart from stable hyperthyroidism by a 13 V-J model.

The chain combines TRBV6-1 with TRBJ1-2, with D unclear. The specimen sequenced was blood. The sequence was collected from a man aged 40-55 years with Graves' hyperthyroidism that later progressed to Graves' ophthalmopathy. CDR3 loop: CASSQVPADYGYTF. The CDR3 bases are TGTGCCAGCAGTCAGGTCCCGGCTGACTATGGCTACACCTTC.